The rows below give T cell receptor beta chains drawn from one sample of a study of cytomegalovirus exposure and HLA in healthy donors. The data were produced by immunoSEQ multiplex PCR, yet TCRdb's version contains in-frame clones alone and is incomplete. The sample lists some 190,000 clones, about 10% occurring once. The sample was PBMCs. All receptors derive from a woman between 25 and 40 years old in good health and CMV-seropositive. CDR3s include the opening cysteine and the closing phenylalanine or tryptophan. Fields, in order: clone size, CDR3 length, J gene, D gene, V gene, CDR3 DNA, CDR3 protein. D genes are given only for firm matches. Size is stated for part of the rows, as once, few or many counts, or as a class when the clone is expanded.

clone size: few; CDR3 length: 17; J gene: TRBJ2-2; D gene: TRBD1; V gene: TRBV5-1; CDR3 DNA: TGCGCCAGCAGCTTGGAGGGGGCGCTTGGGACCACCGGGGAGCTGTTTTTT; CDR3 protein: CASSLEGALGTTGELFF
clone size: .; CDR3 length: 15; J gene: TRBJ2-1; D gene: .; V gene: TRBV14; CDR3 DNA: TGTGCCAGCAGCCCCGTAGTAGCGGAGACCAATGAGCAGTTCTTC; CDR3 protein: CASSPVVAETNEQFF
clone size: .; CDR3 length: 14; J gene: TRBJ2-2; D gene: .; V gene: TRBV2; CDR3 DNA: TGTGCCAGCAGTGGCGAGGGCGGAACCGGGGAGCTGTTTTTT; CDR3 protein: CASSGEGGTGELFF
clone size: .; CDR3 length: 14; J gene: TRBJ2-7; D gene: .; V gene: TRBV11-2; CDR3 DNA: TGTGCCAGCAGCTTAGGTAGCGTAACCTACGAGCAGTACTTC; CDR3 protein: CASSLGSVTYEQYF
clone size: .; CDR3 length: 18; J gene: TRBJ2-1; D gene: TRBD2; V gene: TRBV4-1; CDR3 DNA: TGCGCCAGCAGCCAAGCTGCCGGGACTAGCGGCCACTACAATGAGCAGTTCTTC; CDR3 protein: CASSQAAGTSGHYNEQFF
clone size: .; CDR3 length: 18; J gene: TRBJ1-1; D gene: TRBD1; V gene: TRBV5-1; CDR3 DNA: TGCGCCAGCAGCCCCGGACAGGGAAGATGGAGTGGGTACACTGAAGCTTTCTTT; CDR3 protein: CASSPGQGRWSGYTEAFF
clone size: .; CDR3 length: 15; J gene: TRBJ1-2; D gene: TRBD1; V gene: TRBV2; CDR3 DNA: TGTGCCAGCAGTGGCAGGGGGCTTGCTAACTATGGCTACACCTTC; CDR3 protein: CASSGRGLANYGYTF
clone size: .; CDR3 length: 14; J gene: TRBJ2-5; D gene: .; V gene: TRBV7-8; CDR3 DNA: TGTGCCAGCAGCCAGACCGAGGATAGGAAGACCCAGTACTTC; CDR3 protein: CASSQTEDRKTQYF
clone size: .; CDR3 length: 15; J gene: TRBJ1-5; D gene: TRBD1; V gene: TRBV27; CDR3 DNA: TGTGCCAGCATTGGGACAGGGCTTGGTAATCAGCCCCAGCATTTT; CDR3 protein: CASIGTGLGNQPQHF
clone size: .; CDR3 length: 16; J gene: TRBJ2-5; D gene: TRBD2; V gene: TRBV9; CDR3 DNA: TGTGCCAGCAGCGGGGGACTAGCGGGACCTCAAGAGACCCAGTACTTC; CDR3 protein: CASSGGLAGPQETQYF